The 7 T cell receptor beta chains given below trace back to one sample, sequenced in a study of Ad26.COV2.S vaccination and SARS-CoV-2 variants. Only in-frame clones appear in the TCRdb table, and some are missing; sequencing was by immunoSEQ multiplex PCR. The table shows fewer than 500,000 clones, with roughly nine tenths occurring only once. Noted treatment: over 15 received Ad26.COV2.S at low or high dose, single or two shots; five or six received placebo; per-sample allocation not given. The study sampled participants on day 63 after the first vaccine or placebo injection. The specimen comprised peripheral blood, sampled in a trial of Ad26.COV2.S vaccine versus placebo. The receptors shown here come from a person aged 18-60 years who received the Ad26.COV2.S COVID-19 vaccine or a placebo.

The V call is TRBV19, the J call TRBJ2-7, with D perhaps assigned TRBD1 or TRBD2 (5 bases each). The CDR3 is 15 amino acids. Germline lookup yields CDR1 LNHDA and CDR2 SQIVND (reference sequence). Between the trimmed V and J ends, which lost 0 bases and 7 bases, there was a span of 16 bases. The CDR3 loop reads CASSIDGWDLGEQYF. CDR3 nucleotide sequence: TGTGCCAGTAGTATAGATGGTTGGGACCTCGGGGAGCAGTACTTC.

The rearrangement uses TRBV28 and TRBJ2-7, with D tentatively TRBD2 (6 bases). The V and J ends lost 6 bases and 5 bases respectively, with 20 bases between them. CDR1 is MDHEN, CDR2 SYDVKM, per germline. This CDR3 contains 15 residues. The CDR3: CASSPLARGLHEQYF. CDR3 DNA: TGTGCCAGCAGCCCCCTTGCGCGGGGACTCCACGAGCAGTACTTC.

The chain is built from TRBV2 and TRBJ2-3, with 9 bases fitting TRBD1. This CDR3 is built from 14 residues. The V gene's germline CDR1 is SNHLY and CDR2 FYNNEI. V was clipped by 8 bases and J by 1 base; unmatched bases: 4. The CDR3 reads CASFRDRGTDTQYF. As DNA, the CDR3 is TGTGCCAGCTTTCGGGACAGGGGCACAGATACGCAGTATTTT.

The genes are TRBV4-3 and TRBJ1-1; D perhaps matches TRBD1 (6 bases). The V gene's germline CDR1 is LGHNA and CDR2 YSLEER. This CDR3 is 16 amino acids long. Trimming removed 4 bases from V and 6 bases from J, with 21 bases in between. The CDR3 nucleotides are TGCGCCAGCAGCCGAACCGGGGAACGGGGGCTTTCTGAAGCTTTCTTT. Translated: CASSRTGERGLSEAFF.

The table lists this clone with a count of one. The chain combines TRBV7-2 with TRBJ2-3; D is unclear. CDR3 length equals 15 residues. With 5 bases removed from V and 6 bases from J, the gap between germline ends came to 18 bases. Germline V gene sequence: CDR1 SGHTA, CDR2 FQGNSA. Here the CDR3 reads CASSLRVLEGDTQYF. DNA of the CDR3: TGTGCCAGCAGCCTCCGGGTCCTAGAAGGCGATACGCAGTATTTT.

V gene TRBV19 combines with J gene TRBJ2-3; no definite D call. Trimming stripped 7 bases from V and 1 base from J, with 12 bases between. Germline CDR1 and CDR2: LNHDA and SQIVND (reference sequence). This CDR3 spans 14 amino acids. The DNA of the CDR3 is TGTGCCAGTACCCTCGGCAGACGCACAGATACGCAGTATTTT. Translation: CASTLGRRTDTQYF.

CDR3 nucleotides: TGTGCCAGCAGTACTCGACAGGGGGAGGTCAGCAATCAGCCCCAGCATTTT. Translation gives CASSTRQGEVSNQPQHF. The V call is TRBV2, the J call TRBJ1-5, with TRBD1 identical over 9 bases. The V gene end was trimmed by 5 bases and the J gene end by 1 base; junction bases not matched to a gene: 9. CDR1 is SNHLY and CDR2 is FYNNEI in the germline V gene. This CDR3 region has 17 residues.